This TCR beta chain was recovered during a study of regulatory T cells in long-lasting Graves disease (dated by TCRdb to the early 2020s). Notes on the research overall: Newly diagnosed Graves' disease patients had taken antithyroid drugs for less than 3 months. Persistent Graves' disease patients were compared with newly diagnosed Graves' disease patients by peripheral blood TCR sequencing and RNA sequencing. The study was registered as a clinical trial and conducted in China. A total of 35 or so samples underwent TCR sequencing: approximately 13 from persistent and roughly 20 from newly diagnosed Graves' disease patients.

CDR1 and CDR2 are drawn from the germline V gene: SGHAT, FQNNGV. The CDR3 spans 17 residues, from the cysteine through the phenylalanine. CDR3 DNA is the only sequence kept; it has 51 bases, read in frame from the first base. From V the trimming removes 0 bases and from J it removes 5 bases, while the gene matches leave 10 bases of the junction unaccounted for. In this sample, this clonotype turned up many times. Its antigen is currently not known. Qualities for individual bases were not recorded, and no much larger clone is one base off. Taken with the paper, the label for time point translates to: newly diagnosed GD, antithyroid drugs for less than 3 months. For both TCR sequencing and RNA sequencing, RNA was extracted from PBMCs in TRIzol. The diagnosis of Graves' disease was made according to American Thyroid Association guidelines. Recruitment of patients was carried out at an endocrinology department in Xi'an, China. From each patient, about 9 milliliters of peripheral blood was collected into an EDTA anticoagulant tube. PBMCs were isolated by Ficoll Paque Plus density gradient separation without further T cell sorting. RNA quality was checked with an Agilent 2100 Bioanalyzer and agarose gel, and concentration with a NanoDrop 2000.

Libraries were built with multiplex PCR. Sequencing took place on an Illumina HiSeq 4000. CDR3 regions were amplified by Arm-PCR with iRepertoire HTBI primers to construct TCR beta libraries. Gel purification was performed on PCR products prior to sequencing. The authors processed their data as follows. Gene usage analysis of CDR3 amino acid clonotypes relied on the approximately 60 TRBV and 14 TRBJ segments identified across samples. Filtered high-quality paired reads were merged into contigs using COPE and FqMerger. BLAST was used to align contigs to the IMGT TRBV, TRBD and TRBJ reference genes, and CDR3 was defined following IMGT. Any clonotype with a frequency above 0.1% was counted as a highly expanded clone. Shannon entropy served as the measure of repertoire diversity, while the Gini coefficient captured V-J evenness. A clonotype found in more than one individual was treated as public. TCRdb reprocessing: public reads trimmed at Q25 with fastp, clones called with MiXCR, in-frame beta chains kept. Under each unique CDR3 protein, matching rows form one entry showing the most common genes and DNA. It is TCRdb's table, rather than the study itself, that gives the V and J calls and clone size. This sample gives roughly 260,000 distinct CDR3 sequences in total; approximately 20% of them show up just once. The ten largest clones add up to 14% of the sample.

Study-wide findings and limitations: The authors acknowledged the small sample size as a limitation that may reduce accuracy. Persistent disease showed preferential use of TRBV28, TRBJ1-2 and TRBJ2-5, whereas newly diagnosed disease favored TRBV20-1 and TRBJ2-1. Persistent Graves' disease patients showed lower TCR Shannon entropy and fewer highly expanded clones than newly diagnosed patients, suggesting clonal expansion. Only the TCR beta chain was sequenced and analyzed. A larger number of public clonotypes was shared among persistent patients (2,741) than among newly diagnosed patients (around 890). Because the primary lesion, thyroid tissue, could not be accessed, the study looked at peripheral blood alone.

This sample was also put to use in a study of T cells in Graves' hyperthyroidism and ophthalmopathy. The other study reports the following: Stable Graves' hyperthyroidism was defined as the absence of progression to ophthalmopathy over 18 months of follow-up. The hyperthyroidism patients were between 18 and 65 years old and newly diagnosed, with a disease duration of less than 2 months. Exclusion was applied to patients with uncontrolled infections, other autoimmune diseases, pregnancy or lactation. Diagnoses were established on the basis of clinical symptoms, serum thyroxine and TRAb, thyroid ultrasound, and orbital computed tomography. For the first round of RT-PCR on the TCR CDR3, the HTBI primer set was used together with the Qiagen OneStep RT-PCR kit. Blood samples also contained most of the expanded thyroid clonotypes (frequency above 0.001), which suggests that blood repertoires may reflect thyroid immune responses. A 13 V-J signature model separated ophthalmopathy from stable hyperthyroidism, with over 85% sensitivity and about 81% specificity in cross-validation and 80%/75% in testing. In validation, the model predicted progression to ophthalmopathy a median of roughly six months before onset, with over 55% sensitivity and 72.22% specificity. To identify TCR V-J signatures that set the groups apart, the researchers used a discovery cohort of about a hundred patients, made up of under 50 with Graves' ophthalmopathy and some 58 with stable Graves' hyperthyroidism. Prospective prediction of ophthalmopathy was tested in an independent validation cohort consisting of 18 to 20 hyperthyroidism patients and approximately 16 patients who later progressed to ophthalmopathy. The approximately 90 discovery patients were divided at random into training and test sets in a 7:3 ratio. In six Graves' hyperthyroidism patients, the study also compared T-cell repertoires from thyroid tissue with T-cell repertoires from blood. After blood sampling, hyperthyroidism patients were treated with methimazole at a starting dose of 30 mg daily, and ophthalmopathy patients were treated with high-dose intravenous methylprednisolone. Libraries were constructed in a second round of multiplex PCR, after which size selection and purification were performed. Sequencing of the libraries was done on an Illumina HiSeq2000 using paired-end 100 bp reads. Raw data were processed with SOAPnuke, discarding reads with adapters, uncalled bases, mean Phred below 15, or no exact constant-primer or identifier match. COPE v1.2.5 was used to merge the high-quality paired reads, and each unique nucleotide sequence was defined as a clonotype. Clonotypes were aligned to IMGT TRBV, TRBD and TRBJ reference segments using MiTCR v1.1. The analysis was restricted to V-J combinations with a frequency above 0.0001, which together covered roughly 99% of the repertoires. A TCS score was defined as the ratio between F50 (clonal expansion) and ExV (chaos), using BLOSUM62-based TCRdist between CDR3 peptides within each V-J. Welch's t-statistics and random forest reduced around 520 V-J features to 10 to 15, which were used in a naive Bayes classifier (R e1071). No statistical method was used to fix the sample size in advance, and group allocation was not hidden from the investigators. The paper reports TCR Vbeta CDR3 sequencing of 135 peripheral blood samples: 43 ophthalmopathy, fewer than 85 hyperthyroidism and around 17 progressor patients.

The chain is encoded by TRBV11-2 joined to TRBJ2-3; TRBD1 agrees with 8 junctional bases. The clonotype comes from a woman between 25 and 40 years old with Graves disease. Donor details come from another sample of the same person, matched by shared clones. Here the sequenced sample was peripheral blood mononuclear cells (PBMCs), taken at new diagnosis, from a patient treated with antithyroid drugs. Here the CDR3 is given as CASSLDWRQGLVDTQYF. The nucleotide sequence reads TGTGCCAGCAGCTTAGATTGGAGACAGGGGCTGGTAGATACGCAGTATTTT.